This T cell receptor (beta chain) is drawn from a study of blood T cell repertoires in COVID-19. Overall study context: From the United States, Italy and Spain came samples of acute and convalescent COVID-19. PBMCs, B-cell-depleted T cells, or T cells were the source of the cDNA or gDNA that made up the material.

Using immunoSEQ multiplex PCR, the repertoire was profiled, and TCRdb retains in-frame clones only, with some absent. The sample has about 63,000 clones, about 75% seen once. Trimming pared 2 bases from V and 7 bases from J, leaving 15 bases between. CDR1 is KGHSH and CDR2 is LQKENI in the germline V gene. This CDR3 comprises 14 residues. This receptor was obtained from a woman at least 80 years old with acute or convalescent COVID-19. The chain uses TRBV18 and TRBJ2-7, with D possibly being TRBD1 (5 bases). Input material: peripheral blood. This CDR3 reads CASSPVGEVGEQYF. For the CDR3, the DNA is TGTGCCAGCTCACCAGTAGGGGAAGTCGGGGAGCAGTACTTC.